One and the same sample provided the 24 T cell receptor beta chains below, sequenced in a study of T cells in Graves' hyperthyroidism and ophthalmopathy. TCR beta CDR3 regions were amplified from RNA transcripts. The study used the HTBI primer set for a first-round RT-PCR of the TCR CDR3. TCRdb reprocessed the multiplex PCR reads via MiXCR and lists one record per CDR3 protein. The table includes hundreds of thousands of distinct CDR3 sequences, just over 35% detected once. Sequencing was carried out using blood. These receptors all come from a woman aged 40 to 49 with Graves' hyperthyroidism.

The rearrangement uses TRBV2 and TRBJ2-1; 10 bases match TRBD2. V lost 7 bases and J lost 2; bases outside the gene matches: 5. The CDR3 spans 15 residues. Germline assignment: CDR1 SNHLY and CDR2 FYNNEI. In DNA, the CDR3 is TGTGCCAGCACCGCGACTAGCGGGCCCTACAATGAGCAGTTCTTC. This codes for CASTATSGPYNEQFF. Looking up the rest from reference TRBV2 and TRBJ2-1 gives the full variable domain: EPEVTQTPSHQVTQMGQEVILRCVPISNHLYFYWYRQILGQKVEFLVSFYNNEISEKSEIFDDQFSVERPDGSNFTLKIRSTKLEDSAMYFCASTATSGPYNEQFFGPGTRLTVL.

This clonotype has only a few counts. The gene calls are TRBV6-5 and TRBJ1-1, with a possible D match to TRBD1 (5 bases). The V end lost 0 bases, the J end lost 5 bases, and 16 bases lay between the germline ends. Germline CDR1 MNHEY, CDR2 SVGAGI. This CDR3 has 16 amino acids. The CDR3 is CASSYSGQGGKTEAFF. The CDR3 region has the DNA TGTGCCAGCAGTTACTCGGGGCAGGGTGGAAAGACTGAAGCTTTCTTT.

About this clonotype: Its ends do not fully match the called genes, so a read error is possible. The chain carries TRBV7-2 and TRBJ1-2, with D possibly TRBD1 on 6 matching bases. The CDR3 length is 15 residues. The V gene's germline CDR1 is SGHTA and CDR2 FQGNSA. The CDR3 region is CASSQFLVGGRSYTF. The DNA of the CDR3 is TGCGCCAGCAGCCAATTTCTAGTAGGGGGTCGAAGCTACACCTTC.

To note about this clonotype: Because the CDR3 is missing its conserved closing phenylalanine or tryptophan, this is likely a read error. The DNA is left out, because the CDR3 cannot be placed on it with certainty; the CDR3 is given as TCRdb lists it. The V and J genes are TRBV5-4 and TRBJ2-7. Germline V CDR1 and CDR2: SGHNT, YYREEE (reference sequence). The CDR3 contains 8 residues when both ends are counted. CDR3: CASSLLSQ.

This clonotype was seen repeatedly, ten times or more. The CDR3 DNA follows: TGTGCCATCAGGCCAAACGGACTCTCTGGGGCCAACGTCCTGACTTTC. Its protein is CAIRPNGLSGANVLTF. This chain joins TRBV10-3 and TRBJ2-6; TRBD2 might be the D (5 bases). V was pared by 6 bases and J by 0 bases, with 12 bases between. Germline V gene data show CDR1 as ENHRY and CDR2 as SYGVKD. This CDR3 is built from 16 residues.

This clonotype was counted only a few times. This sequence joins TRBV6-5 and TRBJ2-3; D remains ambiguous. Germline V gives CDR1 MNHEY, CDR2 SVGAGI. This CDR3 comprises 15 residues. The V and J ends lost 5 bases and 4 bases respectively, with 16 bases between them. The CDR3 DNA is TGTGCCAGCAGTCAAGACCCATTGGATGCAGATACGCAGTATTTT. It codes for CASSQDPLDADTQYF.

This clonotype has a count of ten or more. The genes are TRBV11-2 and TRBJ2-5, with no clear D. The CDR3 is 15 amino acids. CDR1 and CDR2 (germline): SGHAT, FQNNGV. Trimming took 3 bases from V and 1 from J, leaving 12 bases between them. The CDR3 loop reads CASSLAPRGQETQYF. CDR3 bases: TGTGCCAGCAGCTTGGCCCCCCGCGGCCAAGAGACCCAGTACTTC.

This chain uses TRBV9 with TRBJ2-7, with D unresolved. CDR3 length: 12 residues. V shed 7 bases and J shed 5 bases, with 13 bases lying between them. The germline V gene encodes CDR1 SGDLS and CDR2 YYNGEE. The CDR3 is CASSPQVNEQYF. Written as DNA, the CDR3 is TGTGCCAGCTCACCACAAGTTAACGAGCAGTACTTC.

The chain recombines TRBV7-9 with TRBJ2-7; tentatively, D is TRBD1 (5 bases). Trimming took 8 bases from V and 5 from J, leaving 19 bases between them. The CDR3 runs 14 residues. Germline V gene lookup returns CDR1 SEHNR and CDR2 FQNEAQ (reference sequence). The CDR3 DNA is TGTGCCAGCTCACCTTCCGAAAAACAGGACGAGCAGTACTTC. Its translation is CASSPSEKQDEQYF. Using reference TRBV7-9 and TRBJ2-7 for the parts outside the CDR3, the full variable domain is DTGVSQNPRHKITKRGQNVTFRCDPISEHNRLYWYRQTLGQGPEFLTYFQNEAQLEKSRLLSDRFSAERPKGSFSTLEIQRTEQGDSAMYLCASSPSEKQDEQYFGPGTRLTVT.

This clonotype has more than one count but fewer than ten. The V call is TRBV20-1, the J call TRBJ2-2; 13 positions agree with TRBD2. J was trimmed by 3 bases and V by 6 bases; bases with no gene match: 10. This CDR3 region has 17 residues. The germline CDR1 and CDR2 sequences are DFQATT and SNEGSKA (reference sequence). The CDR3 here is CSATGLAGAPDTGELFF. CDR3 nucleotides: TGCAGTGCAACCGGACTAGCGGGAGCCCCCGACACCGGGGAGCTGTTTTTT.

In this sample, this clonotype turned up many times. V and J are TRBV5-5 and TRBJ1-2, with D hard to call. This CDR3 contains 15 residues. V was cut by 0 bases and J by 4 bases, with 13 bases left in between. CDR1 is SGHKS and CDR2 is YYEKEE in the germline V gene (reference sequence). CDR3 nucleotide sequence: TGTGCCAGCAGCTTGGCCTCGGGATCCCTCTATGGCTACACCTTC. Translation gives CASSLASGSLYGYTF.

This clonotype was found many times. This chain connects TRBV19 to TRBJ1-3; TRBD1 agrees at 8 bases. Germline V CDR1 and CDR2: LNHDA, SQIVND (reference sequence). After removal of 8 bases from V and 0 bases from J, the junction contained 6 bases not matched to a gene. This CDR3 is built from 15 residues. The CDR3 DNA is TGTGCCAGTCGGGACAGGCGTTACTCTGGAAACACCATATATTTT. Its protein is CASRDRRYSGNTIYF.

The chain links TRBV5-1 to TRBJ1-1, with 7 positions matching TRBD1. The CDR3 extends over 15 amino acids. The trim removed 2 bases at V and 8 bases at J, leaving 12 bases unmatched. Germline CDR1 SGHRS, CDR2 YFSETQ. The CDR3 DNA is TGCGCCAGCAGCTTCTCCCAATCAGGGGGGAACGAAGCTTTCTTT. Its translation is CASSFSQSGGNEAFF.

This chain joins TRBV5-4 and TRBJ2-2, with D perhaps matching TRBD1 (5 bases). Germline assignment: CDR1 SGHNT and CDR2 YYREEE (reference sequence). The V and J ends lost 4 bases and 4 bases respectively, with 17 bases between them. The CDR3 covers 16 residues. CDR3 residues: CASSLKSGYFTGELFF. As DNA, the CDR3 is TGTGCCAGCAGCCTTAAGTCAGGGTACTTCACCGGGGAGCTGTTTTTT.

Ten or more counts support this clonotype. The rearrangement links TRBV7-2 to TRBJ1-1; no clear D. The CDR3 consists of 15 residues. V was cut by 1 base and J by 4 bases, with 13 bases left in between. Germline lookup yields CDR1 SGHTA and CDR2 FQGNSA. CDR3 DNA: TGTGCCAGCAGCTTAGAAGAGGTAATGAGCACTGAAGCTTTCTTT. This encodes CASSLEEVMSTEAFF.

Ten or more counts support this clonotype. CDR3 coding DNA: TGCAGCGCCTCGTCAGGGGGGGAATACTACGAGCAGTACTTC. It specifies CSASSGGEYYEQYF. The chain carries TRBV20-1 and TRBJ2-7; the D call may be TRBD1 or TRBD2 (7 bases each). CDR3 length: 14 residues. The germline V gene has CDR1 DFQATT and CDR2 SNEGSKA (reference sequence).

The V call is TRBV4-3, the J call TRBJ2-2; 7 nucleotides match TRBD1. The V gene end was trimmed by 1 base and the J gene end by 5 bases; junction bases not matched to a gene: 7. The CDR3 extends over 16 amino acids. Germline CDR1 is LGHNA and CDR2 is YSLEER. CDR3 sequence: CASSQVGQLLTGELFF. The CDR3 nucleotides are TGCGCCAGCAGCCAAGTGGGACAGCTACTAACCGGGGAGCTGTTTTTT.

A note on this clonotype: A much larger clone lies a single base off, so this may be a read error. The chain recombines TRBV29-1 with TRBJ1-5, with TRBD1 as a possible D gene (6 bases). The CDR3 covers 14 residues. The V gene's germline CDR1 is SQVTM and CDR2 ANQGSEA. The V gene lost 5 bases and the J gene lost 6 bases, with 17 bases spanning the gap. CDR3: CSVYRDKGGQPQHF. In DNA form, the CDR3 reads TGCAGCGTTTACCGGGACAAGGGAGGTCAGCCCCAGCATTTT.

The chain joins TRBV5-1 to TRBJ2-2; no definite D call. Trimming removed 7 bases from V and 3 bases from J, with 16 bases in between. The germline CDR1 and CDR2 sequences are SGHRS and YFSETQ. The CDR3 consists of 15 residues. For the CDR3, the DNA is TGCGCCAGCGCAGCTGGTGGCTTATACACCGGGGAGCTGTTTTTT. Encoded protein: CASAAGGLYTGELFF. Supplemented by reference TRBV5-1 and TRBJ2-2, the full variable domain reads KAGVTQTPRYLIKTRGQQVTLSCSPISGHRSVSWYQQTPGQGLQFLFEYFSETQRNKGNFPGRFSGRQFSNSRSEMNVSTLELGDSALYLCASAAGGLYTGELFFGEGSRLTVL.

This clonotype has just a few counts. V is TRBV29-1 and J is TRBJ2-5; D is ambiguous. CDR1 is SQVTM, CDR2 ANQGSEA, per germline. Trimming left V 4 bases short and J 0 bases short, with 6 bases between. The CDR3 has 12 amino acids. The CDR3 sequence is CSVVLYQETQYF. CDR3 coding DNA: TGCAGCGTTGTATTGTACCAAGAGACCCAGTACTTC.

This clonotype was seen ten or more times. The rearrangement uses TRBV7-2 and TRBJ1-4; D perhaps matches TRBD1 (5 bases). Trimming took 4 bases from V and 6 from J, leaving 6 bases between them. CDR1 is SGHTA, CDR2 FQGNSA, per germline. This CDR3 comprises 12 residues. This CDR3 reads CASSSGDEKLFF. In DNA form, the CDR3 reads TGTGCCAGCAGCTCGGGGGATGAAAAACTGTTTTTT.

In the case of this clonotype: Because it lacks the conserved phenylalanine or tryptophan at the end, this CDR3 is likely a read error. The limits of the CDR3 on the DNA are not certain, so only TCRdb's listed CDR3 is given. This sequence joins TRBV2 and TRBJ1-2. Germline CDR1 reads SNHLY; CDR2 reads FYNNEI. Ends included, the CDR3 has 8 residues. CDR3 in amino acids: CASSEQTT.

This clonotype showed up many times. V gene TRBV7-2 combines with J gene TRBJ1-5; D remains unclear. This CDR3 has 15 residues. Trimming removed 1 base from V and 3 bases from J, with 10 bases in between. The V gene's germline CDR1 is SGHTA and CDR2 FQGNSA. CDR3 coding DNA: TGTGCCAGCAGCTTAGTCCGGCAGGACAATCAGCCCCAGCATTTT. This encodes CASSLVRQDNQPQHF.

The chain employs TRBV19 and TRBJ1-4; TRBD1 is a possible D gene (6 bases). Deletions cut 3 bases from V and 6 bases from J, with 14 bases between. The CDR3 runs 15 residues. Germline V gene lookup returns CDR1 LNHDA and CDR2 SQIVND (reference sequence). CDR3 in amino acids: CASSIQGYEHEKLFF. The DNA of the CDR3 is TGTGCCAGTAGTATCCAGGGGTATGAGCATGAAAAACTGTTTTTT.